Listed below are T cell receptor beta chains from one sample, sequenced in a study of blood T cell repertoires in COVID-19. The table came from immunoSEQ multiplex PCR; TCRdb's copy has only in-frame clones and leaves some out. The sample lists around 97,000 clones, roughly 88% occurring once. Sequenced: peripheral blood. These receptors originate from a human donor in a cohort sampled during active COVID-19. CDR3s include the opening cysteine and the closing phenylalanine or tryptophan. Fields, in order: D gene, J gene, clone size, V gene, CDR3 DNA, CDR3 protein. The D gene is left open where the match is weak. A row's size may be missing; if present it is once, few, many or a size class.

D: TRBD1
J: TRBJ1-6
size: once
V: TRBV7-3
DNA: TGTGCCAGCAGCTTATCGACAGGGGGTTTCGGTTCACCCCTCCACTTT
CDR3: CASSLSTGGFGSPLHF

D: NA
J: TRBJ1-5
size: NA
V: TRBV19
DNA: TGTGCCAGTAGTATAGCTAGTTCAGGGTATAGCAATCAGCCCCAGCATTTT
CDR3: CASSIASSGYSNQPQHF

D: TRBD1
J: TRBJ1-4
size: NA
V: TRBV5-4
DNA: TGTGCCAGCAGCCTAGGACAGGATAATGAAAAACTGTTTTTT
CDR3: CASSLGQDNEKLFF

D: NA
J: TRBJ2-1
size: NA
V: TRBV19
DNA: TGTGCCAGTAGCCCGGACTGGAACAATGAGCAGTTCTTC
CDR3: CASSPDWNNEQFF

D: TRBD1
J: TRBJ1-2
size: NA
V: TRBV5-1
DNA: TGCGCCAGCAGCTTGACCGGGACAGGGGGCCCACTCTATGGCTACACCTTC
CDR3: CASSLTGTGGPLYGYTF

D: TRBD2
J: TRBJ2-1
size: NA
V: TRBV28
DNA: TGTGCCAGCAGTTTACTAGCGGGAGTAAGTGAGCAGTTCTTC
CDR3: CASSLLAGVSEQFF

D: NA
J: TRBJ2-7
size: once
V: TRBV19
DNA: TGTGCCAGTAGTATTCGGACTCCCTACGAGCAGTACTTC
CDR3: CASSIRTPYEQYF

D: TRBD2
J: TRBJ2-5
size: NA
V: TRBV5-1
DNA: TGCGCCAGCAGCTTCGGGACTAGGGAAGAGACCCAGTACTTC
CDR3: CASSFGTREETQYF

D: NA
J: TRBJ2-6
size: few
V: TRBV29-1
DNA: TGCAGCGTTGGGCAGGGTAACACTGGGGCCAACGTCCTGACTTTC
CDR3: CSVGQGNTGANVLTF

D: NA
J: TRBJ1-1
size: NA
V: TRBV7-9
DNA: TGTGCCAGCAGCGGATGGGACAACAAGAACACTGAAGCTTTCTTT
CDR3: CASSGWDNKNTEAFF

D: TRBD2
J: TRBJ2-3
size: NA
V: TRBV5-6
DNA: TGTGCCAGCTTAGCGGGACAACCGGGGGATACGCAGTATTTT
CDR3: CASLAGQPGDTQYF

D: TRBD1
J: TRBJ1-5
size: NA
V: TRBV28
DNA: TGTGCCAGCAGACCCGGAAGGGACAGATATCAGCCCCAGCATTTT
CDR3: CASRPGRDRYQPQHF

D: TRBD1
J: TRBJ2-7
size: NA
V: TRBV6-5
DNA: TGTGCCAGCAGTTACTCAGGGGGCCGGGAGCAGTACTTC
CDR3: CASSYSGGREQYF

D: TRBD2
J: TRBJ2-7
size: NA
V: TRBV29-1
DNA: TGCAGCGTTATCACTAGCGGGGGGACCTACGAGCAGTACTTC
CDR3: CSVITSGGTYEQYF

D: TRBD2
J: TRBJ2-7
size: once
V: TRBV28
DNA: TGTGCCAGCAGTTGGACTAGCGGGGCGCCCTACGAGCAGTACTTC
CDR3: CASSWTSGAPYEQYF

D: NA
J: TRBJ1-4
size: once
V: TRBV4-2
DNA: TGTGCCAGCAGCCATGACCAGGCAGGTAATGAAAAACTGTTTTTT
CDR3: CASSHDQAGNEKLFF

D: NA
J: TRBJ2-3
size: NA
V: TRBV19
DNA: TGTGCCAGTAGTCAGGGGGGTAGCGGCGCAGATACGCAGTATTTT
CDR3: CASSQGGSGADTQYF

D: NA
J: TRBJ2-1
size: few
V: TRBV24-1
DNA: TGTGCCACCAGTGGGATGAACAGCTATCAGGTAAATGAGCAGTTCTTC
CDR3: CATSGMNSYQVNEQFF

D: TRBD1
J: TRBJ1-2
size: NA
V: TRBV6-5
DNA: TGTGCCAGCAGTTACGGGACAGGGGATGCCTATGGCTACACCTTC
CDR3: CASSYGTGDAYGYTF

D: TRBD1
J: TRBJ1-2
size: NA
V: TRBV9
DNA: TGTGCCAGCAGCGTCAGGACAGGGGGAAACTATGGCTACACCTTC
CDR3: CASSVRTGGNYGYTF

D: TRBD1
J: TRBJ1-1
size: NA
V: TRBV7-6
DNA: TGTGCCAGCAGGCCCGGGACAGTGAACACTGAAGCTTTCTTT
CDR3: CASRPGTVNTEAFF

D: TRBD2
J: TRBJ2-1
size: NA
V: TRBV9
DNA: TGTGCCAGCAGCCGAGCCCCAACCGGGACTAGCGGATACAATGAGCAGTTCTTC
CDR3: CASSRAPTGTSGYNEQFF

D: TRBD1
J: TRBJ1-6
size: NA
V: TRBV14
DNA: TGTGCCAGCAGCCGGGACAGGGGTAATTCACCCCTCCACTTT
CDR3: CASSRDRGNSPLHF

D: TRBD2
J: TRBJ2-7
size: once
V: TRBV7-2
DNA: TGTGCCAGCAGCTTAGTAGCGGGGGGACAATACGAGCAGTACTTC
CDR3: CASSLVAGGQYEQYF

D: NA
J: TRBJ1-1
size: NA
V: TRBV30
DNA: TGTGCCTGGAGTGTACGGGGGAACACTGAAGCTTTCTTT
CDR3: CAWSVRGNTEAFF

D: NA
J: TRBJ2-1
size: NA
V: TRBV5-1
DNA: TGCGCCAGCAGCTTGGAGGGGAACACATACAATGAGCAGTTCTTC
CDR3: CASSLEGNTYNEQFF

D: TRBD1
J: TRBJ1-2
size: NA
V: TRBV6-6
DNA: TGTGCCAGCGGACAGGGGTGGGAATCATATGGCTACACCTTC
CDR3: CASGQGWESYGYTF

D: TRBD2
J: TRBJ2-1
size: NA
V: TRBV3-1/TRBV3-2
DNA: TGTGCCAGCAGCTTAGACGGGGGGGCTTACAATGAGCAGTTCTTC
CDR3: CASSLDGGAYNEQFF

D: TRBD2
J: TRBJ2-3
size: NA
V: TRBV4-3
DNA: TGCGCCAGCAGCCAAGCCGGGACTACCCGCACAGATACGCAGTATTTT
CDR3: CASSQAGTTRTDTQYF

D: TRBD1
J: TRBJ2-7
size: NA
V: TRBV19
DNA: TGTGCCAGTAGTGTACAGGGGGCCTACGAGCAGTACTTC
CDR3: CASSVQGAYEQYF

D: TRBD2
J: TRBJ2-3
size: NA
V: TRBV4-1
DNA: TGCGCCAGCAGCCAAGATCGGCGGGGGGGCCGCGATACGCAGTATTTT
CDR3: CASSQDRRGGRDTQYF

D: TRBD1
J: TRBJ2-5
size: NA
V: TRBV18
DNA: TGTGCCAGCTCACTAGGACAGGGGAGGTCAGAGACCCAGTACTTC
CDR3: CASSLGQGRSETQYF

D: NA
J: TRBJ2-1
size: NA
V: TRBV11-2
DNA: TGTGCCAGCAGCCCTCTGAGACAGGCCAACTACAATGAGCAGTTCTTC
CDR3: CASSPLRQANYNEQFF

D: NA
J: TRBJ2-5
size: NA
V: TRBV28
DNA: TGTGCCAGCAGCTTATGGACTCTAGCACGCCGATCCCGTACCCAAGAGACCCAGTACTTC
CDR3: CASSLWTLARRSRTQETQYF

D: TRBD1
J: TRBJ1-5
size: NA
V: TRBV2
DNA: TGTGCCAGCAGTAGACAGGGGAACAATCAGCCCCAGCATTTT
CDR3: CASSRQGNNQPQHF

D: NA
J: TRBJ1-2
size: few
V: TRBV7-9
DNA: TGTGCCAGCAGCCTCGAGGGACAAGCTATCTATGGCTACACCTTC
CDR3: CASSLEGQAIYGYTF

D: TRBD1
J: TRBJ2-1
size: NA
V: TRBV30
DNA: TGTGCCTGGAGTACCGGGACAGGGGGACTTAATGAGCAGTTCTTC
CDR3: CAWSTGTGGLNEQFF

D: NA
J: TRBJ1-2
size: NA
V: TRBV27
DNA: TGTGCCAGCAGTCTCCTCCGAGCAGGCGCCTATGGCTACACCTTC
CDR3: CASSLLRAGAYGYTF

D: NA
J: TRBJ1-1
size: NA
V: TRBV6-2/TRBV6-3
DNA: TGTGCCAGCAGTTACCAGACAGGCCTCTATGAAGCTTTCTTT
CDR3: CASSYQTGLYEAFF

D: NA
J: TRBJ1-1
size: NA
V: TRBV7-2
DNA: TGTGCCGGAGCGAGGAATCCCATGAACACTGAAGCTTTCTTT
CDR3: CAGARNPMNTEAFF

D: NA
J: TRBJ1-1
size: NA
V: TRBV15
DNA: TGTGCCACCAGCAGGGGACTGATGAACACTGAAGCTTTCTTT
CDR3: CATSRGLMNTEAFF

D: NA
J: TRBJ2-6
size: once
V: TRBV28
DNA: TGTGCCAGCAGGGTACAGGGTTCTGGGGCCAACGTCCTGACTTTC
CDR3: CASRVQGSGANVLTF

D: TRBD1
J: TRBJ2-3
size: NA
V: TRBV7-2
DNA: TGTGCCAGCAGCTCCTGGACAGGGGGGACAGATACGCAGTATTTT
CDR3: CASSSWTGGTDTQYF

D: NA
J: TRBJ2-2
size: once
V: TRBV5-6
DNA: TGTGCCAGCAGCCTATCTAACGCCGGGGAGCTGTTTTTT
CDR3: CASSLSNAGELFF

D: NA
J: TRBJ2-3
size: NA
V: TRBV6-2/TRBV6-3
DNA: TGTGCCAGCAGCGACCCCCTAGTCGGCACAGATACGCAGTATTTT
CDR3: CASSDPLVGTDTQYF

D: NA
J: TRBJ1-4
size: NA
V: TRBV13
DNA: TGTGCCAGCAGCTATCGACAGGTTAATGAAAAACTGTTTTTT
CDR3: CASSYRQVNEKLFF

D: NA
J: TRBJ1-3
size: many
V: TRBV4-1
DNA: TGCGCCAGCAGCCAACAGGCCTTTAAGGGGGATACCATATATTTT
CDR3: CASSQQAFKGDTIYF

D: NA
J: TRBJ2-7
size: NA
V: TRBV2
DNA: TGTGCCAGCAGTGAAGGTAGCGGCACCTTCTACGAGCAGTACTTC
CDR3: CASSEGSGTFYEQYF

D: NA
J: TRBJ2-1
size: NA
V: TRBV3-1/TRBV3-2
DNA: TGTGCCAGCAGCCCAAGTACGGGGGTCCTCAATGAGCAGTTCTTC
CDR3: CASSPSTGVLNEQFF

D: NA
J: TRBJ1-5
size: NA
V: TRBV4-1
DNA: TGCGCCAGCAGCCAAGACCAGGGTAATCAGCCCCAGCATTTT
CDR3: CASSQDQGNQPQHF

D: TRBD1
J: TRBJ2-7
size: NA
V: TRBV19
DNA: TGTGCCAGTAGTCCATCCAGGGGGCGATGGTACGAGCAGTACTTC
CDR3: CASSPSRGRWYEQYF

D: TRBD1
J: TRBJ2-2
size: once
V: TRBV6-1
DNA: TGTGCCAGCAGTGGTTCCGGGACAGGGGGTCGGAACACCGGGGAGCTGTTTTTT
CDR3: CASSGSGTGGRNTGELFF

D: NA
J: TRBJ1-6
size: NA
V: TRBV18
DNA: TGTGCCAGCTCCTTCGCTCGCGATAATTCACCCCTCCACTTT
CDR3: CASSFARDNSPLHF